One and the same sample provided the 7 T cell receptor beta chains below, sequenced in a study of blood T cell repertoires in COVID-19. The data were produced by immunoSEQ multiplex PCR, yet TCRdb's version contains in-frame clones alone and is incomplete. The data show about 480,000 clones, 85% to 90% seen once. Sequences were obtained from peripheral blood. These receptors were collected from a man aged 18 to 30 with COVID-19, enrolled during active disease.

V gene TRBV7-9 combines with J gene TRBJ2-7; 9 positions agree with TRBD2. The CDR3 spans 13 residues. Germline V CDR1 and CDR2: SEHNR, FQNEAQ (reference sequence). Germline trimming cut 9 bases from V and 13 bases from J; bases unmatched to any gene: 16. CDR3 nucleotides: TGTGCCAGTGGGGTCAGCGGGGGGCGCCCAGTTTACTTC. It is translated as CASGVSGGRPVYF.

This clone was seen more than once but under ten times. The chain couples TRBV7-9 to TRBJ2-2, with D uncertain. V lost 4 bases to trimming and J lost 6 bases, with 24 bases between them. CDR1 SEHNR and CDR2 FQNEAQ come from the germline V gene (reference sequence). The CDR3 length is 18 residues. The CDR3 region is CASSSPSNSWAWAGELFF. CDR3 coding DNA: TGTGCCAGCAGCTCCCCTTCTAATTCTTGGGCGTGGGCCGGGGAGCTGTTTTTT.

The V gene is TRBV5-1, the J gene TRBJ2-1; 12 nucleotides line up with TRBD2. This CDR3 contains 14 residues. CDR1 and CDR2 (germline): SGHRS, YFSETQ. The J segment lost 10 bases and the V segment lost 3 bases, leaving 5 bases of the junction unmatched. The DNA of the CDR3 is TGCGCCAGCAGCTGGGGACTAGCGGGTGAGGAGCAGTTCTTC. Translated: CASSWGLAGEEQFF.

The rearrangement uses TRBV29-1 and TRBJ2-5; D unclear. Trimming removed 3 bases from V and 1 base from J, with 6 bases in between. Germline V gene lookup returns CDR1 SQVTM and CDR2 ANQGSEA. The CDR3 loop spans 12 amino acids. The CDR3 is CSVEESQETQYF. CDR3 nucleotide sequence: TGCAGCGTTGAGGAGTCCCAAGAGACCCAGTACTTC.

CDR3: CASSVEAAEDTQYF. The CDR3 region has the DNA TGTGCCAGCAGCGTTGAAGCGGCAGAAGATACGCAGTATTTT. This chain connects TRBV9 to TRBJ2-3; the D gene is possibly TRBD2 (5 bases). Germline V gene data show CDR1 as SGDLS and CDR2 as YYNGEE. The germline V and J ends were trimmed by 2 bases and 5 bases, with 12 bases remaining between them. This CDR3 spans 14 amino acids.

V usage is TRBV7-8 and J usage is TRBJ2-7; D uncertain. This CDR3 region has 14 residues. Germline V gives CDR1 SGHVS, CDR2 FQNEAQ. Trimming shortened V by 3 bases and J by 6 bases, and 15 bases separated the two germline ends. The CDR3 DNA is TGTGCCAGCAGCTTTTCCGGGTCCCCCGCCGAGCAGTACTTC. Protein sequence: CASSFSGSPAEQYF.

The V gene is TRBV3-1 (or the pseudogene TRBV3-2), the J gene TRBJ2-1; weak D call: TRBD2 (5 bases). The V end was cut by 5 bases, the J end by 8 bases, with 13 bases between. Germline CDR1 reads LGHDT; CDR2 reads YNNKEL (reference sequence). The CDR3 is made up of 13 amino acids. The CDR3 DNA reads TGTGCCAGCAGCTATACTAGTTTGCATGAGCAGTTCTTC. Its protein product is CASSYTSLHEQFF.